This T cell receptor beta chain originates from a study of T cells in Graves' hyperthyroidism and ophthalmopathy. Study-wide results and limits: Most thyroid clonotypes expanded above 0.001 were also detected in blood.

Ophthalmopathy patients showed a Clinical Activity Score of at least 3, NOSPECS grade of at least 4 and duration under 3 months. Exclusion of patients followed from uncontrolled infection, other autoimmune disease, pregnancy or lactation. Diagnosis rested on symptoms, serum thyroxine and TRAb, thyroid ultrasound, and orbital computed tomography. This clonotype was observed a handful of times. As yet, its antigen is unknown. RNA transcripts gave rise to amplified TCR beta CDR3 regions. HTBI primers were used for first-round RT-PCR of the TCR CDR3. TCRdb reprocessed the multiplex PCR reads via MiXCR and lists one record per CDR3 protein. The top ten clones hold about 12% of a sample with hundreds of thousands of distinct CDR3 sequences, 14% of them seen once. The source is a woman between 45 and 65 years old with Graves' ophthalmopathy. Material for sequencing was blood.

CDR3 protein: CASSPKSTLRQPQHF. The CDR3 DNA reads as TGTGCCAGCAGTCCCAAATCCACATTAAGGCAGCCCCAGCATTTT. V and J are TRBV28 and TRBJ1-5; D uncertain. The germline CDR1 and CDR2 sequences are MDHEN and SYDVKM. V dropped 5 bases and J dropped 7 bases, with 18 bases sitting between them. The CDR3 has 15 amino acids.